The subject of this entry is one TCR beta chain. Its antigen remains unknown. This specimen comes from a study of cytomegalovirus exposure and HLA in healthy donors. Points from the study as a whole: When presence/absence was analysed, sequencing depth was taken to be roughly uniform across donors.

The primer mix had 60 Vbeta and 13 Jbeta primers. The table came from immunoSEQ multiplex PCR; TCRdb's copy has only in-frame clones and leaves some out. Among more than 85,000 clones listed, roughly 80% were seen once. The CDR3 contains 15 residues. Germline trimming cut 1 base from V and 9 bases from J; bases unmatched to any gene: 6. Looked up from germline, CDR1 is LGHNA and CDR2 is YSLEER. Sequencing used PBMCs. This TCR was recovered from a woman in her 30s in good health and CMV-seronegative. The chain recombines TRBV4-3 with TRBJ2-1; TRBD1 matches 10 bases. CDR3 residues: CASSQGQGASGEQFF. CDR3 coding DNA: TGCGCCAGCAGCCAAGGACAGGGGGCCAGTGGTGAGCAGTTCTTC.